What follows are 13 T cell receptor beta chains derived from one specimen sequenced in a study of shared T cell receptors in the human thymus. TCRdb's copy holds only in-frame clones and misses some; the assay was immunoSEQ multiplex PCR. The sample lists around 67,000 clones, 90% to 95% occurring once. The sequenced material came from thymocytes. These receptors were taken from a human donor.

The CDR3 DNA is TGCGCCAGCAGCCCCCTAGGGGCCTCCCGGTCAGATACGCAGTATTTT. It codes for CASSPLGASRSDTQYF. J is TRBJ2-3 and V is TRBV4-1, with a possible D match to TRBD1 (5 bases). The germline V and J ends were trimmed by 4 bases and 4 bases, with 18 bases remaining between them. Germline loops: CDR1 MGHRA, CDR2 YSYEKL. This CDR3 has 16 residues.

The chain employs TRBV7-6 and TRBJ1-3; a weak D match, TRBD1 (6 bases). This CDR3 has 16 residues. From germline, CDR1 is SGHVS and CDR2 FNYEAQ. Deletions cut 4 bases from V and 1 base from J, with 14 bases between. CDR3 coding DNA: TGTGCCAGCAGCTCCTGCAGACAGGCATCTGGAAACACCATATATTTT. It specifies CASSSCRQASGNTIYF.

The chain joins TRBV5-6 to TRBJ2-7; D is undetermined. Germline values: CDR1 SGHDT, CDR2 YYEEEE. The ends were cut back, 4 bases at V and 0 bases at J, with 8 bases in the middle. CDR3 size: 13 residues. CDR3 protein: CASSEKPSYEQYF. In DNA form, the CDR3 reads TGTGCCAGCAGCGAGAAACCCTCCTACGAGCAGTACTTC.

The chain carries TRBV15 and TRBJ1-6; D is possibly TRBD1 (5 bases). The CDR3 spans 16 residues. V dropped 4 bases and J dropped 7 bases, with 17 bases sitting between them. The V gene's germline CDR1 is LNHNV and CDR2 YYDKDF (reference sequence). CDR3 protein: CATSKRGRIKNSPLHF. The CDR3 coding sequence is TGTGCCACCAGCAAGAGGGGCCGGATCAAAAATTCACCCCTCCACTTT. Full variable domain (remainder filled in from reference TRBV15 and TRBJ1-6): DAMVIQNPRYQVTQFGKPVTLSCSQTLNHNVMYWYQQKSSQAPKLLFHYYDKDFNNEADTPDNFQSRRPNTSFCFLDIRSPGLGDTAMYLCATSKRGRIKNSPLHFGNGTRLTVT.

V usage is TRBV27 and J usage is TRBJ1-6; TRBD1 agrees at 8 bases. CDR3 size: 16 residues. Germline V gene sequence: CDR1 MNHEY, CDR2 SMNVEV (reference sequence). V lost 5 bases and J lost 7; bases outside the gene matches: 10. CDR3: CASSPRTGLGNSPLHF. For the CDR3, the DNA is TGTGCCAGCAGTCCAAGGACAGGGTTGGGGAATTCACCCCTCCACTTT.

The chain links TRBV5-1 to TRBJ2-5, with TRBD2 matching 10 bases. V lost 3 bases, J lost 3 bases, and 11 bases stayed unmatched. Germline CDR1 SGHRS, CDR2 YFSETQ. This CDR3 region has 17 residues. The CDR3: CASSSERGGPGEETQYF. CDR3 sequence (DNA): TGCGCCAGCAGCTCGGAGCGGGGGGGCCCAGGTGAAGAGACCCAGTACTTC.

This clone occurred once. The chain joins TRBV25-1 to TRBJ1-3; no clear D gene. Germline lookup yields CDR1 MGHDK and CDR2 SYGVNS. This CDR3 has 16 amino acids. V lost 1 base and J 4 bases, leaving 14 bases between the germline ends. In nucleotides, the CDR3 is TGTGCCAGCAGTGAATCTTGTCAGGTCAACGGAAACACCATATATTTT. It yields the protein CASSESCQVNGNTIYF.

This chain's CDR3 is CASSLRRGGSGETQYF. In DNA, the CDR3 is TGTGCCAGCAGCTTGCGGCGGGGCGGGTCGGGAGAGACCCAGTACTTC. The chain has TRBV13 and TRBJ2-5; D is perhaps TRBD2 (6 bases). There are 16 residues in the CDR3. Trimming removed 3 bases from V and 4 bases from J, with 18 bases in between. Looked up from germline, CDR1 is PRHDT and CDR2 is FYEKMQ (reference sequence). The variable domain in full, completed from reference TRBV13 and TRBJ2-5, reads AAGVIQSPRHLIKEKRETATLKCYPIPRHDTVYWYQQGPGQDPQFLISFYEKMQSDKGSIPDRFSAQQFSDYHSELNMSSLELGDSALYFCASSLRRGGSGETQYFGPGTRLLVL.

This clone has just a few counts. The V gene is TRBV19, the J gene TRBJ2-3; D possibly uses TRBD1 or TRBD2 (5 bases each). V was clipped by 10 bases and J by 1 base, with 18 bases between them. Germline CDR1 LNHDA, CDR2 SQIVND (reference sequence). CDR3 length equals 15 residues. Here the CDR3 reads CAITVHRGGTDTQYF. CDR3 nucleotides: TGTGCCATTACAGTGCATAGGGGAGGCACAGATACGCAGTATTTT.

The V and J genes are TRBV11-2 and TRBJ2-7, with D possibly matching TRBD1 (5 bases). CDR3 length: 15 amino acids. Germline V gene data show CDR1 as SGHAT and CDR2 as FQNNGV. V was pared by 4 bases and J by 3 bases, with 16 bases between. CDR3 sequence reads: CASSSSLTVGYEQYF. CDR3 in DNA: TGTGCCAGCAGCTCCTCTCTGACAGTCGGCTACGAGCAGTACTTC. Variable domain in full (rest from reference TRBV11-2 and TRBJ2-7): EAGVAQSPRYKIIEKRQSVAFWCNPISGHATLYWYQQILGQGPKLLIQFQNNGVVDDSQLPKDRFSAERLKGVDSTLKIQPAKLEDSAVYLCASSSSLTVGYEQYFGPGTRLTVT.

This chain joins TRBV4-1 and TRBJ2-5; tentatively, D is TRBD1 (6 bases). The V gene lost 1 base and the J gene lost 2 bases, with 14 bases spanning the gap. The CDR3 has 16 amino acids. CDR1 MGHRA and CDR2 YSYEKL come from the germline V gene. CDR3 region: CASSQVSTGPQETQYF. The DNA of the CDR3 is TGCGCCAGCAGCCAAGTGAGTACAGGGCCTCAAGAGACCCAGTACTTC.

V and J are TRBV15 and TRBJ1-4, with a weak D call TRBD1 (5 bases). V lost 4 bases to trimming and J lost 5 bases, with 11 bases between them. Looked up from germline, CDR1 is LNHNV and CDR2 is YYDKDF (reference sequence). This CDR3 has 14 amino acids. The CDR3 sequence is CATSTGRGNEKLFF. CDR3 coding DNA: TGTGCCACCAGCACTGGCCGGGGGAATGAAAAACTGTTTTTT.

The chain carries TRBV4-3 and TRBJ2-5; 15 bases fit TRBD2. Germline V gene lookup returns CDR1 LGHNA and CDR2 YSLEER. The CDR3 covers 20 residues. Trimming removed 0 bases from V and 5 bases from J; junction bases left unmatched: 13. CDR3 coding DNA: TGCGCCAGCAGCCAAGAACCCGGGACTAGCGGGGGGTGGGCTAGGGAGACCCAGTACTTC. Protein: CASSQEPGTSGGWARETQYF.